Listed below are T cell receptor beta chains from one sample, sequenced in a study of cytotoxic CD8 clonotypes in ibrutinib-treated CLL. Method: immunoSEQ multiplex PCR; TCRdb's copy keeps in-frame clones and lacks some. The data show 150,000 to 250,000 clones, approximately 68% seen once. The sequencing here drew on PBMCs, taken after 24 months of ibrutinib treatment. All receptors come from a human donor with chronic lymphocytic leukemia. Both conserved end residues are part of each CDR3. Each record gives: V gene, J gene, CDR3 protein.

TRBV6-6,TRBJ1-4,CASSYSSGPYEKLFF
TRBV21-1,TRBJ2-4,CASSNAPGVRTKNIQYF
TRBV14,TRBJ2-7,CASSHTGLAVSAYEQYF
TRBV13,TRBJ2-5,CASSLRWQGVQETQYF
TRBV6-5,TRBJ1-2,CASSPGTGGGYTF
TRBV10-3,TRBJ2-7,CAISERDPRGYEQYF
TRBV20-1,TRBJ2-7,CSARDNYEQYF
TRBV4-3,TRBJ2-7,CASSKWRDRNYEQYF
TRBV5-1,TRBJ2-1,CASSTRTSGAYNEQFF
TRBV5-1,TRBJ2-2,CASSPGTSAYGELFF
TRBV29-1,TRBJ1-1,CSATGAGNTEAFF
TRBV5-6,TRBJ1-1,CASSLLDRNTEAFF
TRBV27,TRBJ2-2,CASSYPITGELFF
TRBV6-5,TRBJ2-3,CASRRTDTQYF
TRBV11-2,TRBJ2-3,CASSLDRTDTQYF
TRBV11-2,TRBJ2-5,CASSLAQGLGETQYF
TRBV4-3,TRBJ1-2,CASSQVGGARGYTF
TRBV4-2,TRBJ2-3,CASSTDSGTDTQYF
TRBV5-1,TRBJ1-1,CASSPAGVSIGTEAFF
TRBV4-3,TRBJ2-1,CASSQGGRGTSGRARGNEQFF
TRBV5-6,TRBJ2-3,CASFIRRSSTDTQYF
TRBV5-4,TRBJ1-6,CASSLDRVFASPLHF
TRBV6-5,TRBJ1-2,CASSRTGFGGYTF
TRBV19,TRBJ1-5,CASSTNSNQPQHF
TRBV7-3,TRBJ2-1,CASSLMVAGYNEQFF
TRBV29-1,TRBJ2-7,CSVLRDGSSYEQYF
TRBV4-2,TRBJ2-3,CASSQSGTSGSSTQYF
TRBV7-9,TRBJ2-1,CASSPLSGRATYNEQFF
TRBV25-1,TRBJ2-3,CASSDFSGSSTGTDTQYF
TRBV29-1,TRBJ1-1,CSAYGVSNTEAFF
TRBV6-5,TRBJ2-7,CASSYGAGEWAEQYF
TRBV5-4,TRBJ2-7,CASSGGTGSSYEQYF
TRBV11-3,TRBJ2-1,CASSLAGNNEQFF
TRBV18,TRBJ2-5,CASSETSGLQETQYF
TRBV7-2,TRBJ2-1,CASSFLAGGPGEQFF
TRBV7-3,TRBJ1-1,CASSLRAHFELTEAFF
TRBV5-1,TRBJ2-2,CASSLVGGAPGPGELFF
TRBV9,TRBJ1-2,CASSVGGVDNYGYTF
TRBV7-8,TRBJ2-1,CASSSTGEQFF
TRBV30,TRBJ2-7,CAWSGRLAGPYEQYF
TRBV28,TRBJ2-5,CASEPIQGARKETQYF
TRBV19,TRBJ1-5,CASSYTGYSNQPQHF
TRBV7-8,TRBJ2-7,CASSLVFYLGVHEQYF
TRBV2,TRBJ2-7,CASSSTAGPCLF
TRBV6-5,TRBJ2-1,CASRRAGSSYNEQFF
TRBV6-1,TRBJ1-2,CASSERPGVNYGYTF
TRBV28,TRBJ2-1,CASSWYNEQFF
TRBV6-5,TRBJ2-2,CASSWGLAGGTGELFF
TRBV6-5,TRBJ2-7,CASSSSGRGEQYF
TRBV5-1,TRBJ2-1,CASSPGTGRGNEQFF
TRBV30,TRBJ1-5,CAWSLGGSNQPQHF
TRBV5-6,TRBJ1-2,CASSLGNRGYTF